These T cell receptor beta chains were read from a single sample in a study of blood T cell repertoires in COVID-19. Here immunoSEQ multiplex PCR was the method, and the copy in TCRdb shows in-frame clones only, minus some. The sample lists roughly 200,000 clones, about 83% occurring once. Sample: peripheral blood. The receptors here all came from a man aged 60 to 69 who had recovered from COVID-19. Both conserved end residues are part of each CDR3. D genes are given only for firm matches. Size values are once, few and many counts, or a class for expanded clones, and some rows have none.

cdr3_aa cdr3_nt j_call d_call v_call clone_size
CASSLVGGSLFGTQYF TGTGCCAGCAGCTTGGTTGGCGGGAGTTTATTTGGTACGCAGTATTTT TRBJ2-3 TRBD2 TRBV5-6 .
CASGNPGQGVGNTIYF TGTGCCAGCGGAAATCCGGGACAGGGGGTTGGAAACACCATATATTTT TRBJ1-3 TRBD1 TRBV6-6 few
CASSRDKSGELFF TGCGCCAGCAGCCGAGACAAAAGCGGGGAGCTGTTTTTT TRBJ2-2 . TRBV5-1 .
CASSEVAGVSYNEQFF TGTGCCAGCAGTGAAGTAGCGGGAGTATCCTACAATGAGCAGTTCTTC TRBJ2-1 TRBD2 TRBV6-1 .
CASSPAIAANEQFF TGTGCCAGCTCACCGGCGATAGCGGCCAATGAGCAGTTCTTC TRBJ2-1 . TRBV18 .
CASSYLDRGNTEAFF TGTGCCAGCTCTTATCTTGACAGGGGGAACACTGAAGCTTTCTTT TRBJ1-1 TRBD1 TRBV18 .
CASKKGQSYNEQFF TGTGCCAGCAAGAAAGGACAGTCCTACAATGAGCAGTTCTTC TRBJ2-1 . TRBV6-4 .
CASSVDGDPKGNTQYF TGTGCCAGCAGCGTCGATGGAGACCCAAAAGGAAATACGCAGTATTTT TRBJ2-3 . TRBV7-6 .
CASSVQGRSYEQYF TGCGCCAGCAGCGTACAGGGAAGGTCCTACGAGCAGTACTTC TRBJ2-7 . TRBV5-1 .
CASSQDGGQRSTEAFF TGTGCCAGCAGCCAAGACGGCGGCCAGAGAAGCACTGAAGCTTTCTTT TRBJ1-1 . TRBV4-2 .
CACSGSSYEQYF TGTGCCTGTTCGGGGAGCTCCTACGAGCAGTACTTC TRBJ2-7 . TRBV30 .
CSVTSGTGELNEQFF TGCAGCGTTACTTCCGGGACAGGGGAGTTAAATGAGCAGTTCTTC TRBJ2-1 TRBD1 TRBV29-1 .
CASSRDRAAQYF TGTGCCAGCAGCCGGGACAGGGCTGCGCAGTACTTC TRBJ2-7 TRBD1 TRBV6-5 .
CSVYPGGANGYTF TGCAGCGTGTACCCAGGGGGCGCGAATGGCTACACCTTC TRBJ1-2 TRBD1 TRBV29-1 .